The 23 T cell receptor beta chains below were found in one sample sequenced in a study of blood T cell repertoires in COVID-19. Sequencing was performed with immunoSEQ multiplex PCR; in TCRdb, only in-frame clones are kept and a portion is missing. The sample holds approximately 210,000 clones; about 90% are singletons and the top ten take roughly 1.5%. Sequenced material: peripheral blood. The receptors shown here come from a man aged 18 to 29 with active or convalescent COVID-19.

The chain combines TRBV20-1 with TRBJ1-1, with D possibly TRBD1 on 6 matching bases. The CDR3 totals 12 residues. Germline V gene sequence: CDR1 DFQATT, CDR2 SNEGSKA (reference sequence). The ends were cut back, 3 bases at V and 8 bases at J, with 13 bases in the middle. CDR3 residues: CSASAQGSEAFF. The CDR3 region has the DNA TGCAGTGCTAGTGCTCAGGGGTCGGAAGCTTTCTTT.

The chain is built from TRBV4-2 and TRBJ2-1; D might be TRBD2 (6 bases). Germline CDR1 reads LGHNA; CDR2 reads YNFKEQ. V was pared by 0 bases and J by 9 bases, with 15 bases between. The CDR3 is 15 amino acids. The CDR3 DNA follows: TGTGCCAGCAGCCAAGATCTTAGGACTATGGGTGAGCAGTTCTTC. It is translated as CASSQDLRTMGEQFF.

This clone was seen only a few times. The J gene is TRBJ1-1, the V gene TRBV18, with TRBD1 matching over 9 bases. V shed 1 base and J 11 bases; nucleotides not matched to a gene: 5. Looked up from germline, CDR1 is KGHSH and CDR2 is LQKENI. This CDR3 region has 13 residues. CDR3 protein: CASSPLGQGRAFF. CDR3 in DNA: TGTGCCAGCTCACCACTGGGACAGGGTAGGGCTTTCTTT.

This chain joins TRBV5-1 and TRBJ2-7; TRBD1 is a possible D gene (6 bases). The V end was cut by 0 bases, the J end by 1 base, with 8 bases between. Germline values: CDR1 SGHRS, CDR2 YFSETQ. The CDR3 is 14 residues long. The CDR3 sequence: CASSLDRVSYEQYF. In DNA form, the CDR3 reads TGCGCCAGCAGCTTGGACAGGGTATCCTACGAGCAGTACTTC.

This chain connects TRBV5-1 to TRBJ1-1; D might be TRBD1 (6 bases). The ends were cut back, 0 bases at V and 4 bases at J, with 10 bases in the middle. Germline V gene lookup returns CDR1 SGHRS and CDR2 YFSETQ. This CDR3 is 14 amino acids long. The CDR3 bases are TGCGCCAGCAGCTTGGAAAGGGGGAGCACTGAAGCTTTCTTT. Its translation is CASSLERGSTEAFF.

This clone showed up just once. The chain has TRBV14 and TRBJ1-4; D remains ambiguous. Germline-derived CDR1 and CDR2 are SGHDN and FVKESK. This CDR3 spans 15 amino acids. V gave up 1 base and J gave up 3 bases, with 9 bases separating them. This CDR3 reads CASSQVSGPNEKLFF. The CDR3 bases are TGTGCCAGCAGCCAAGTTTCAGGCCCTAATGAAAAACTGTTTTTT.

This clone appeared a single time. The chain recombines TRBV18 with TRBJ1-1, with a weak D call TRBD1 (6 bases). Germline V gene sequence: CDR1 KGHSH, CDR2 LQKENI. V was pared by 2 bases and J by 3 bases, with 19 bases between. This CDR3 region has 17 residues. The CDR3 is CASSPGGTGIRHTEAFF. CDR3 bases: TGTGCCAGCTCACCAGGGGGAACAGGGATTAGGCACACTGAAGCTTTCTTT.

This clone appeared a few times. The chain uses TRBV29-1 and TRBJ1-2, with a tentative D call TRBD1 (6 bases). V shed 7 bases and J shed 8 bases, with 20 bases lying between them. CDR3 length: 13 amino acids. Germline CDR1 SQVTM, CDR2 ANQGSEA. The CDR3 nucleotides read TGCAGCGCGGATAACAGGGTAACGGGCGGCTACACCTTC. Its translation: CSADNRVTGGYTF.

The CDR3 is CASSSGQVGNEQFF. As DNA, the CDR3 is TGCGCCAGCAGCTCGGGACAGGTGGGAAATGAGCAGTTCTTC. The J gene is TRBJ2-1, the V gene TRBV5-1; 8 bases are a match to TRBD1. The CDR3 totals 14 residues. The V segment lost 3 bases and the J segment 7 bases; nucleotides outside the gene matches: 6. Per the germline V gene, CDR1 is SGHRS and CDR2 is YFSETQ.

The chain has TRBV18 and TRBJ1-1; tentative D call: TRBD1 (5 bases). Trimming stripped 2 bases from V and 1 base from J, with 11 bases between. The CDR3 totals 15 residues. Per the germline V gene, CDR1 is KGHSH and CDR2 is LQKENI. CDR3 sequence: CASSPTGEGNTEAFF. The CDR3, as DNA: TGTGCCAGCTCACCAACGGGGGAAGGGAACACTGAAGCTTTCTTT.

CDR3 bases: TGTGCCAGTAGTATAGTAAGCCGAGATCGAAACACCATATATTTT. It is translated as CASSIVSRDRNTIYF. The chain joins TRBV19 to TRBJ1-3; D is unclear. Trimming took 1 base from V and 5 from J, leaving 12 bases between them. Germline-derived CDR1 and CDR2 are LNHDA and SQIVND (reference sequence). This CDR3 has 15 residues. The full variable domain, rest sourced from reference TRBV19 and TRBJ1-3, is DGGITQSPKYLFRKEGQNVTLSCEQNLNHDAMYWYRQDPGQGLRLIYYSQIVNDFQKGDIAEGYSVSREKKESFPLTVTSAQKNPTAFYLCASSIVSRDRNTIYFGEGSWLTVV.

This clone is a singleton in its sample. The chain has TRBV6-1 and TRBJ1-1; tentative D call: TRBD1 (5 bases). Germline V gene lookup returns CDR1 MNHNS and CDR2 SASEGT. This CDR3 contains 16 residues. Trimming pared 2 bases from V and 0 bases from J, leaving 13 bases between. CDR3: CASSEPRVRLNTEAFF. The CDR3 nucleotides are TGTGCCAGCAGTGAACCCAGGGTCAGGTTGAACACTGAAGCTTTCTTT.

The chain uses TRBV7-3 and TRBJ1-1; a possible D gene is TRBD1 (5 bases). Germline values: CDR1 SGHTA, CDR2 FQGTGA. The V end was cut by 5 bases, the J end by 1 base, with 8 bases between. This CDR3 is built from 13 residues. CDR3 protein: CASSQGQNTEAFF. The CDR3 DNA sequence: TGTGCCAGCAGCCAAGGACAGAACACTGAAGCTTTCTTT.

This clone was picked up a small number of times. The chain carries TRBV18 and TRBJ1-5, with D possibly TRBD1 on 5 matching bases. Trimming removed 3 bases at V and 7 bases at J, with 16 bases between. This CDR3 spans 15 amino acids. The germline V gene has CDR1 KGHSH and CDR2 LQKENI. For the CDR3, the DNA is TGTGCCAGCTCACCCCTCCCCAGGGTCGGACAGCCCCAGCATTTT. Its translation: CASSPLPRVGQPQHF.

The chain combines TRBV5-1 with TRBJ2-7; 7 bases match TRBD2. J was trimmed by 3 bases and V by 4 bases; bases with no gene match: 4. CDR3 length equals 13 residues. The germline V gene has CDR1 SGHRS and CDR2 YFSETQ. The CDR3 region is CASSPSGYYEQYF. CDR3 DNA sequence: TGCGCCAGCAGCCCTAGCGGATACTACGAGCAGTACTTC.

This clone was seen only a few times. The J gene is TRBJ1-5, the V gene TRBV29-1; tentative D call: TRBD1 (5 bases). CDR1 is SQVTM and CDR2 is ANQGSEA in the germline V gene. The CDR3 has 14 amino acids. Deletions cut 6 bases from V and 2 bases from J, with 14 bases between. The CDR3 region has the DNA TGCAGCGTGGCCTCTGGGGGGGGCAATCAGCCCCAGCATTTT. Translation: CSVASGGGNQPQHF.

The chain has TRBV19 and TRBJ1-3; D not resolved. V shed 10 bases and J shed 0 bases, with 16 bases lying between them. Germline CDR1 reads LNHDA; CDR2 reads SQIVND (reference sequence). The CDR3 sequence is 15 residues long. This chain's CDR3 is CATSKSVSSGNTIYF. CDR3 sequence (DNA): TGTGCCACCTCGAAGTCGGTTTCCTCTGGAAACACCATATATTTT.

The rearrangement uses TRBV4-2 and TRBJ2-2; 7 bases align to TRBD2. The CDR3 sequence is 18 residues long. Trimming cost V 0 bases and J 0 bases; bases outside gene matches: 7. Looked up from germline, CDR1 is LGHNA and CDR2 is YNFKEQ. CDR3 nucleotide sequence: TGTGCCAGCAGCCAAGATCTCCGGGGACTATCGAACACCGGGGAGCTGTTTTTT. Amino acid sequence: CASSQDLRGLSNTGELFF.

The gene calls are TRBV4-1 and TRBJ2-1; 7 nucleotides match TRBD2. This CDR3 comprises 13 residues. J gave up 7 bases and V 4 bases, and 4 bases lay outside the gene matches. Germline lookup yields CDR1 MGHRA and CDR2 YSYEKL. The CDR3 is CASSPSSGNEQFF. The CDR3 DNA reads as TGCGCCAGCAGCCCGTCTAGCGGTAATGAGCAGTTCTTC.

This chain joins TRBV30 and TRBJ2-7, with D possibly TRBD2 on 7 matching bases. The germline V gene encodes CDR1 GTSNPN and CDR2 SVGIG (reference sequence). This CDR3 contains 13 residues. Trimming pared 2 bases from V and 6 bases from J, leaving 14 bases between. CDR3 nucleotide sequence: TGTGCCTGGAGTCTGGGGGGGCGACGCGAGCAGTACTTC. Translated, it gives CAWSLGGRREQYF.

This clone was recorded a few times. This sequence joins TRBV30 and TRBJ1-5; TRBD1 matches at 7 bases. The V gene end was trimmed by 0 bases and the J gene end by 6 bases; junction bases not matched to a gene: 11. This CDR3 is built from 16 residues. Germline V gene data show CDR1 as GTSNPN and CDR2 as SVGIG (reference sequence). CDR3 in DNA: TGTGCCTGGAGTGTACAGGGGATCGGGAAGGCTCAGCCCCAGCATTTT. Its protein product is CAWSVQGIGKAQPQHF.

The CDR3 bases are TGTGCCAGCACCGAGGAGGGAGTGGAAAACATTCAGTACTTC. Protein product: CASTEEGVENIQYF. The V call is TRBV25-1, the J call TRBJ2-4, with a weak D call TRBD2 (6 bases). The V and J ends lost 7 bases and 5 bases respectively, with 15 bases between them. CDR1 and CDR2 from the germline V gene are MGHDK and SYGVNS. The CDR3 is made up of 14 amino acids.

The chain employs TRBV18 and TRBJ1-1, with D maybe TRBD1 (5 bases). The germline V gene encodes CDR1 KGHSH and CDR2 LQKENI. Trimming removed 3 bases at V and 11 bases at J, with 22 bases between. The CDR3 sequence is 15 residues long. CDR3 sequence reads: CASSPRRTGPGGAFF. CDR3 in DNA: TGTGCCAGCTCACCCCGGCGCACGGGCCCCGGGGGGGCTTTCTTT.